Listed here are 17 T cell receptor beta chains from one sample, sequenced in a study of T-cell memory formation after mild COVID-19. TCRdb processed the 5' RACE reads anew with MiXCR; each CDR3 protein has one entry. The sample consists of 560,000 or so distinct CDR3 sequences, 17% of them appearing once. The sample was PBMCs or a T cell subset sorted from them (not recorded which). These receptors were taken from an adult woman who had mild COVID-19 (a few samples of this study predate the infection). Cell type and time point are not known.

The CDR3: CASSRLEQRAYEQYF. Written as DNA, the CDR3 is TGTGCCAGCAGCCGCCTCGAACAGCGAGCCTACGAGCAGTACTTC. The chain is built from TRBV5-6 and TRBJ2-7; D not resolved. The CDR3 has 15 amino acids. V was pared by 4 bases and J by 2 bases, with 16 bases between. CDR1 is SGHDT, CDR2 YYEEEE, per germline.

This clonotype was seen many times. The CDR3 spells CASSPGYEQFF. Written as DNA, the CDR3 is TGTGCCAGCAGCCCTGGGTATGAGCAGTTCTTC. The rearrangement uses TRBV7-6 and TRBJ2-1; D gene uncertain. Trimming cost V 5 bases and J 8 bases, with 7 bases left between them. There are 11 residues in the CDR3. Germline V lookup: CDR1 SGHVS, CDR2 FNYEAQ.

This clonotype was seen a handful of times. The chain links TRBV27 to TRBJ1-2; D unclear. Trimming removed 4 bases from V and 2 bases from J, with 11 bases in between. In germline, CDR1 is MNHEY, CDR2 SMNVEV (reference sequence). The CDR3 loop spans 14 amino acids. In nucleotides, the CDR3 is TGTGCCAGCAGTTCGGGAACCCTAAACTATGGCTACACCTTC. It translates to CASSSGTLNYGYTF.

This clonotype was counted many times. V usage is TRBV27 and J usage is TRBJ2-6, with D possibly TRBD1 on 6 matching bases. Germline CDR1 is MNHEY and CDR2 is SMNVEV (reference sequence). This CDR3 contains 19 residues. Trimming took 5 bases from V and 0 from J, leaving 20 bases between them. CDR3 nucleotide sequence: TGTGCCAGCAGTCCCCGCCGACAGGAGATCCCCTCTGGGGCCAACGTCCTGACTTTC. This sequence encodes CASSPRRQEIPSGANVLTF.

This clonotype was counted at least ten times. The chain combines TRBV4-2 with TRBJ2-3, with D uncertain. CDR1 and CDR2 (germline): LGHNA, YNFKEQ. CDR3 length: 11 amino acids. V lost 5 bases and J lost 6, with 6 bases in between. The CDR3 here is CASSESDTQYF. CDR3 nucleotide sequence: TGTGCCAGCAGCGAAAGCGATACGCAGTATTTT.

This clonotype was picked up a small number of times. V is TRBV20-1 and J is TRBJ1-1; D call uncertain. Germline V CDR1 and CDR2: DFQATT, SNEGSKA (reference sequence). V lost 0 bases and J lost 6, with 17 bases in between. The CDR3 consists of 15 residues. CDR3 sequence (DNA): TGCAGTGCTAGAGATCTCCTCCATCCAACAGCTGAAGCTTTCTTT. Amino acids: CSARDLLHPTAEAFF.

The chain recombines TRBV6-5 with TRBJ1-1; 10 bases are shared with TRBD1. Germline CDR1 and CDR2: MNHEY and SVGAGI. V shed 6 bases and J 6 bases; nucleotides not matched to a gene: 7. CDR3 length: 14 amino acids. CDR3 protein: CASSQTGGDAEAFF. CDR3 nucleotide sequence: TGTGCCAGCAGCCAGACAGGGGGCGACGCTGAAGCTTTCTTT.

The chain carries TRBV9 and TRBJ1-2; D is undetermined. Germline V gene data show CDR1 as SGDLS and CDR2 as YYNGEE. This CDR3 is built from 13 residues. V was shortened by 0 bases and J by 2 bases, with 5 bases between the two germline ends. The CDR3 loop is CASSVEQNYGYTF. CDR3 DNA: TGTGCCAGCAGCGTAGAACAAAACTATGGCTACACCTTC.

V and J are TRBV20-1 and TRBJ2-7; 9 bases agree with TRBD1. Trimming at V came to 4 bases and at J to 2 bases, leaving 0 bases not matched to a gene. Germline CDR1 reads DFQATT; CDR2 reads SNEGSKA (reference sequence). The CDR3 has 12 amino acids. In DNA form, the CDR3 reads TGCAGTGCTAACAGGGGGCCCTACGAGCAGTACTTC. Translated: CSANRGPYEQYF.

The chain recombines TRBV4-1 with TRBJ1-1; D is uncertain. V was pared by 4 bases and J by 3 bases, with 12 bases between. CDR1 is MGHRA and CDR2 is YSYEKL in the germline V gene. CDR3 length: 14 residues. The DNA for the CDR3 is TGCGCCAGCAGCCCTACCATGACCTACACTGAAGCTTTCTTT. Its translation: CASSPTMTYTEAFF.

This clonotype was counted between two and nine times. The V call is TRBV27, the J call TRBJ2-3, with TRBD1 identical over 9 bases. Germline assignment: CDR1 MNHEY and CDR2 SMNVEV (reference sequence). The CDR3 covers 17 residues. The J segment lost 3 bases and the V segment lost 5 bases, leaving 12 bases of the junction unmatched. CDR3 bases: TGTGCCAGCAGTCAGACACAGGGGGCAGTCTGGACAGATACGCAGTATTTT. It translates to CASSQTQGAVWTDTQYF.

This rearrangement joins TRBV2 to TRBJ2-4; TRBD2 matches 8 bases. CDR3 length: 15 residues. V dropped 4 bases and J dropped 6; count of bases not matched to a gene: 8. CDR1 and CDR2 from the germline V gene are SNHLY and FYNNEI. This CDR3 is CASSVVAGLSNIQYF. The CDR3 nucleotides are TGTGCCAGCAGTGTAGTAGCGGGATTGTCAAACATTCAGTACTTC.

This chain joins TRBV5-1 and TRBJ1-1, with D maybe TRBD1 (6 bases). V was trimmed by 0 bases and J by 4 bases, leaving 13 bases between them. Germline assignment: CDR1 SGHRS and CDR2 YFSETQ. This CDR3 is built from 15 residues. The CDR3 DNA reads TGCGCCAGCAGCTTGGACGCAGGGGTTGGCACTGAAGCTTTCTTT. It encodes CASSLDAGVGTEAFF.

This chain connects TRBV4-3 to TRBJ2-7; 13 bases line up with TRBD2. The J segment lost 2 bases and the V segment lost 3 bases, leaving 4 bases of the junction unmatched. The CDR3 covers 16 residues. Germline CDR1 LGHNA, CDR2 YSLEER. The CDR3 nucleotides read TGCGCCAGCAGCCACTCGGGACTAGCGGGACCCTACGAGCAGTACTTC. This codes for CASSHSGLAGPYEQYF.

This clonotype was seen a single time. The chain joins TRBV27 to TRBJ2-1; D unclear. CDR1 is MNHEY and CDR2 is SMNVEV in the germline V gene (reference sequence). V gave up 5 bases and J gave up 7 bases, with 12 bases separating them. The length of the CDR3 is 13 residues. CDR3 in amino acids: CASSLLPVNEQFF. The DNA of the CDR3 is TGTGCCAGCAGTCTTCTCCCGGTTAATGAGCAGTTCTTC.

This clonotype showed up just a few times. This chain's CDR3 is CSATAGDLFYGYTF. CDR3 DNA: TGCAGTGCAACCGCAGGGGATCTCTTCTATGGCTACACCTTC. The chain uses TRBV20-1 and TRBJ1-2, with D possibly being TRBD1 (6 bases). Trimming stripped 6 bases from V and 4 bases from J, with 18 bases between. Germline values: CDR1 DFQATT, CDR2 SNEGSKA (reference sequence). The CDR3 is 14 residues long.

This rearrangement joins TRBV27 to TRBJ2-7, with D perhaps being TRBD1 or TRBD2 (7 bases each). V lost 5 bases and J 6 bases, leaving 23 bases between the germline ends. The germline gives CDR1 MNHEY, CDR2 SMNVEV (reference sequence). The CDR3 consists of 16 residues. CDR3 sequence (DNA): TGTGCCAGCAGTCCCGGGACAGCCCTGGGGAGGGTCGAGCAGTACTTC. It encodes CASSPGTALGRVEQYF.